This is a list of T cell receptor beta chains from one sample in a study of T cell changes during pregnancy in multiple sclerosis. The repertoire was sequenced with immunoSEQ multiplex PCR; TCRdb's copy has only in-frame clones and lacks some. This sample has some 44,000 clones, with 90% found just once. The material sequenced was CD4+ T cells from peripheral blood mononuclear cells, taken before pregnancy. These receptors originate from a female donor with multiple sclerosis, enrolled in a pregnancy study. CDR3s include the opening cysteine and the closing phenylalanine or tryptophan. Fields, in order: J gene, V gene, D gene, clone size, CDR3 protein, CDR3 DNA. The D gene is left open where the match is weak. Clone size is stated in some rows and not others, as once, few, many or a class when expanded.

>TRBJ2-7|TRBV29-1|.|.
CSFTGSSYEQYF
TGCAGCTTCACCGGGAGCTCCTACGAGCAGTACTTC
>TRBJ1-5|TRBV2|TRBD1|.
CASSLQGFHSNQPQHF
TGTGCCAGCAGTCTACAGGGGTTCCATAGCAATCAGCCCCAGCATTTT
>TRBJ2-3|TRBV6-5|.|.
CASTSPGTDTQYF
TGTGCCAGCACCTCACCGGGCACAGATACGCAGTATTTT
>TRBJ2-3|TRBV28|TRBD2|.
CASSSQPGLEDSVADTQYF
TGTGCCAGCAGTTCGCAACCGGGACTAGAAGATTCCGTCGCAGATACGCAGTATTTT
>TRBJ2-7|TRBV5-1|.|once
CASSLEGGVSEQYF
TGCGCCAGCAGCTTGGAGGGGGGGGTAAGCGAGCAGTACTTC
>TRBJ1-1|TRBV5-1|.|.
CASRTFMNTEAFF
TGCGCCAGCAGGACATTCATGAACACTGAAGCTTTCTTT
>TRBJ2-6|TRBV19|TRBD2|.
CAIAGTGANVLTF
TGTGCTATAGCGGGAACTGGGGCCAACGTCCTGACTTTC
>TRBJ2-7|TRBV30|TRBD1|once
CAWLRQGRSDEQYF
TGTGCCTGGCTCCGACAGGGTCGTAGCGACGAGCAGTACTTC
>TRBJ2-1|TRBV28|TRBD2|once
CASSIAGGLRATGEQFF
TGTGCCAGCAGTATAGCGGGAGGTCTGAGGGCGACGGGTGAGCAGTTCTTC
>TRBJ1-2|TRBV10-3|TRBD1|.
CATRQGEDYGYTF
TGTGCCACAAGACAGGGGGAAGACTATGGCTACACCTTC
>TRBJ1-3|TRBV27|TRBD1|.
CASSLNLQGVSSGNTIYF
TGTGCCAGCAGTTTAAATCTACAGGGGGTATCATCGGGAAACACCATATATTTT
>TRBJ2-2|TRBV28|TRBD1|.
CASSLQGAQTGELFF
TGTGCCAGCAGTCTTCAGGGGGCGCAAACCGGGGAGCTGTTTTTT
>TRBJ1-2|TRBV6-5|.|.
CASSYSDGFYGYTF
TGTGCCAGCAGTTACAGCGACGGCTTCTATGGCTACACCTTC
>TRBJ1-2|TRBV2|TRBD1|.
CASKEDREYGYTF
TGTGCCAGCAAGGAAGACAGGGAGTATGGCTACACCTTC
>TRBJ1-1|TRBV11-3|.|.
CASSLVGDMGLVF
TGTGCCAGCAGCTTAGTAGGCGACATGGGGCTTGTCTTT
>TRBJ2-5|TRBV11-1|.|.
CASSLAGAQQETQYF
TGTGCCAGCAGCTTAGCAGGGGCGCAGCAAGAGACCCAGTACTTC
>TRBJ2-7|TRBV5-1|.|.
CASSPSSGVTYEQYF
TGCGCCAGCAGTCCTTCTTCGGGAGTTACTTACGAGCAGTACTTC
>TRBJ2-1|TRBV7-9|.|once
CASSLGQYNEQFF
TGTGCCAGCAGCTTAGGGCAGTACAATGAGCAGTTCTTC
>TRBJ1-2|TRBV4-1|.|once
CASSQDSRYTF
TGCGCCAGCAGCCAAGATTCCAGATACACCTTC
>TRBJ2-1|TRBV7-2|TRBD2|.
CASSYSGGLGNEQFF
TGTGCCAGCAGCTATAGCGGGGGGCTCGGCAATGAGCAGTTCTTC
>TRBJ1-2|TRBV19|.|.
CASSISGGLYGYTF
TGTGCCAGTAGTATTTCGGGGGGACTCTATGGCTACACCTTC
>TRBJ1-1|TRBV7-9|.|.
CASSLDGGGTTEAFF
TGTGCCAGCAGCTTAGATGGGGGGGGGACCACTGAAGCTTTCTTT
>TRBJ1-6|TRBV18|.|.
CASSPPGGNNSPLHF
TGTGCCAGCTCACCACCGGGAGGGAATAATTCACCCCTCCACTTT
>TRBJ1-1|TRBV5-1|TRBD1|.
CASSYRTGRAYTEAFF
TGCGCCAGCAGCTATAGGACAGGGAGGGCGTACACTGAAGCTTTCTTT
>TRBJ2-1|TRBV19|TRBD2|.
CASSIRGLAGEVKQFF
TGTGCCAGTAGTATCCGCGGACTAGCGGGGGAGGTTAAGCAGTTCTTC
>TRBJ2-5|TRBV7-2|TRBD1|.
CASSPRYRGPETQYF
TGTGCCAGCAGCCCTCGCTACAGGGGGCCTGAGACCCAGTACTTC
>TRBJ2-7|TRBV20-1|TRBD1|.
CSVQGAHEQYF
TGCAGTGTACAGGGGGCCCACGAGCAGTACTTC
>TRBJ2-1|TRBV18|.|.
CASSPSRQAYNEQFF
TGTGCCAGCTCACCATCAAGACAGGCCTACAATGAGCAGTTCTTC
>TRBJ1-5|TRBV25-1|.|.
CASRTSQGPQHF
TGTGCCAGCAGGACATCCCAGGGGCCCCAGCATTTT
>TRBJ1-1|TRBV6-6|TRBD1|.
CASSRQGITEAFF
TGTGCCAGCAGTCGACAGGGAATAACTGAAGCTTTCTTT
>TRBJ1-5|TRBV30|.|.
CAWRYRVVGNQPQHF
TGTGCCTGGAGGTACAGGGTGGTAGGCAATCAGCCCCAGCATTTT
>TRBJ1-4|TRBV7-8|.|.
CASSTRGVGGKLFF
TGTGCCAGCAGCACCCGCGGGGTGGGGGGAAAACTGTTTTTT
>TRBJ2-1|TRBV7-9|TRBD2|.
CASSFKRDVNEQFF
TGTGCCAGCAGCTTCAAGCGGGACGTGAATGAGCAGTTCTTC
>TRBJ1-1|TRBV2|TRBD1|.
CARIQGATGFDTEAFF
TGTGCCAGAATCCAGGGGGCGACAGGGTTCGACACTGAAGCTTTCTTT
>TRBJ2-7|TRBV5-1|.|.
CASSEIPGYEQYF
TGCGCCAGCAGCGAAATACCGGGCTACGAGCAGTACTTC
>TRBJ1-2|TRBV10-3|.|.
CAISESGGPYGYTF
TGTGCCATCAGTGAATCCGGCGGCCCCTATGGCTACACCTTC
>TRBJ2-7|TRBV2|TRBD2|.
CASRRLAGGSEQYF
TGTGCCAGCAGGAGACTAGCGGGGGGTAGCGAGCAGTACTTC
>TRBJ1-1|TRBV18|.|few
CASSPVVNTEAFF
TGTGCCAGCTCACCGGTAGTGAACACTGAAGCTTTCTTT
>TRBJ1-2|TRBV5-4|TRBD1|few
CASSSVRGDRGRRGYTF
TGTGCCAGCAGCAGCGTTAGGGGGGACAGGGGGCGCCGGGGCTACACCTTC
>TRBJ2-5|TRBV19|TRBD2|.
CASSIELAGGETQYF
TGTGCCAGTAGTATAGAACTAGCGGGGGGGGAGACCCAGTACTTC
>TRBJ2-2|TRBV18|TRBD2|.
CASSPPMSGGFTGELFF
TGTGCCAGCTCACCACCGATGTCGGGAGGGTTCACCGGGGAGCTGTTTTTT
>TRBJ2-1|TRBV15|TRBD2|.
CATSRVRRGVSNEQFF
TGTGCCACCAGCAGAGTACGGCGGGGGGTTAGCAATGAGCAGTTCTTC
>TRBJ2-3|TRBV4-1|.|.
CASSQGGYTDTQYF
TGCGCCAGCAGCCAAGGCGGGTACACAGATACGCAGTATTTT
>TRBJ2-6|TRBV5-1|TRBD1|.
CASSGIQGVESGANVLTF
TGCGCCAGCAGCGGAATACAGGGGGTGGAGTCTGGGGCCAACGTCCTGACTTTC
>TRBJ2-7|TRBV2|TRBD1|.
CASKDRDEQYF
TGTGCCAGCAAAGACAGGGACGAGCAGTACTTC
>TRBJ2-3|TRBV2|.|.
CASSDPLTALGSYTQYF
TGTGCCAGCAGTGATCCCCTGACAGCGTTGGGCTCATATACGCAGTATTTT
>TRBJ2-5|TRBV29-1|TRBD2|once
CSVEDTGGHFGEETQYF
TGCAGCGTTGAAGATACGGGGGGGCATTTTGGAGAAGAGACCCAGTACTTC
>TRBJ2-1|TRBV5-1|.|.
CASSEGGVGYEQFF
TGCGCCAGCAGCGAGGGTGGGGTTGGGTATGAGCAGTTCTTC
>TRBJ2-1|TRBV7-9|TRBD2|.
CASSLLAVGGNEQFF
TGTGCCAGCAGCTTACTAGCGGTTGGAGGCAATGAGCAGTTCTTC
>TRBJ1-1|TRBV7-8|TRBD1|once
CASSLVGDRGEAFF
TGTGCCAGCAGCTTAGTCGGGGACAGGGGGGAAGCTTTCTTT
>TRBJ1-4|TRBV10-3|.|once
CAIKAGLNEKLFF
TGTGCCATCAAGGCAGGGCTTAATGAAAAACTGTTTTTT
>TRBJ2-7|TRBV5-1|.|.
CASSLELSYEQYF
TGCGCCAGCAGCTTGGAGCTTAGTTACGAGCAGTACTTC
>TRBJ2-1|TRBV6-4|.|.
CATPREQTGTANYLYNEQFF
TGTGCCACCCCCAGGGAACAAACCGGGACTGCGAATTACCTCTACAATGAGCAGTTCTTC
>TRBJ1-1|TRBV7-2|.|.
CASSLLGGTEAFF
TGTGCCAGCAGCTTACTCGGTGGCACTGAAGCTTTCTTT
>TRBJ2-4|TRBV5-4|TRBD1|.
CASSLGDRGGNIQYF
TGTGCCAGCAGCTTGGGAGACAGGGGGGGGAACATTCAGTACTTC